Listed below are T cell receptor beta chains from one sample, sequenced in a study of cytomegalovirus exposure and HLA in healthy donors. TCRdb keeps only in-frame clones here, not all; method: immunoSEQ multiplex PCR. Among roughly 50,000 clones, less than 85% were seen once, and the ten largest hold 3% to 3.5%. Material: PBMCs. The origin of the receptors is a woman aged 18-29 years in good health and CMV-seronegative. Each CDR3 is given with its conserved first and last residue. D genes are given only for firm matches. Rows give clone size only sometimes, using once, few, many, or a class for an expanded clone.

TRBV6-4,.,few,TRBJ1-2,TGTGCCAGCAGTGACGGGCAGGGTGGCTATGGCTACACCTTC,CASSDGQGGYGYTF
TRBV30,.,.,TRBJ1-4,TGTGCCTGGAATATCGGACGGAGCACAGGGGAAAAACTGTTTTTT,CAWNIGRSTGEKLFF
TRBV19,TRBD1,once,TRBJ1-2,TGTGCCAGTACCCCCGACAGGGCTAACTATGGCTACACCTTC,CASTPDRANYGYTF
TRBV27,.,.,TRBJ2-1,TGTGCCAGCAGTTTTCCCAGCTCCTACAATGAGCAGTTCTTC,CASSFPSSYNEQFF
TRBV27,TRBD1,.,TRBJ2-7,TGTGCCAGCAATTCATACGGGACAGGCTACGAGCAGTACTTC,CASNSYGTGYEQYF
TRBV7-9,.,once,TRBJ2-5,TGTGCCAGCAGCACCAGGGGAGAAGAGACCCAGTACTTC,CASSTRGEETQYF
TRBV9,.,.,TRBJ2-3,TGTGCCAGCAGCGTAGATAGCGAAGCTAGCACAGATACGCAGTATTTT,CASSVDSEASTDTQYF
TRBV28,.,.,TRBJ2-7,TGTGCCAGCAGGGCCGGGACAACCCCCTACGAGCAGTACTTC,CASRAGTTPYEQYF
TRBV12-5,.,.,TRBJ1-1,TGTGCTAGTGGCTCGGGTCATATAGGAGCTTTCTTT,CASGSGHIGAFF
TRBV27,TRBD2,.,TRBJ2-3,TGTGCCAGCAGTTTAAGCGGGGGCAGCACAGATACGCAGTATTTT,CASSLSGGSTDTQYF
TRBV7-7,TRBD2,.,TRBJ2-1,TGTGCTAGCAGCTTATCGCCTAGCGGTAACAATGAGCAGTTCTTC,CASSLSPSGNNEQFF
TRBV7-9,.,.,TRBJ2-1,TGTGCCAGCAGCTTACCGGAGGGAGCTTACAATGAGCAGTTCTTC,CASSLPEGAYNEQFF
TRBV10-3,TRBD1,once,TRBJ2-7,TGTGCCATCAGTGAGGCAGGACAGGGGGTGGACGAGCAGTACTTC,CAISEAGQGVDEQYF
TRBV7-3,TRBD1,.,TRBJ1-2,TGTGCCAGCAGCCCTTGGGACAGGGCCTATGGCTACACCTTC,CASSPWDRAYGYTF
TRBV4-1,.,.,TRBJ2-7,TGCGCCAGCAGCCAGGGGACTTGGGTTGGAGTGCACTACGAGCAGTACTTC,CASSQGTWVGVHYEQYF
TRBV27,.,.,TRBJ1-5,TGTGCCAGCAGTTGGGGGGGCAATCAGCCCCAGCATTTT,CASSWGGNQPQHF
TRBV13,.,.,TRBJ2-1,TGTGCCAGCAGCGGGGGGACGGCGGAGCAGTTCTTC,CASSGGTAEQFF
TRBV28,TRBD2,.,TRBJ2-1,TGTGCCAGCAGTTTATCGACGCTAGCGGGTATCAATGAGCAGTTCTTC,CASSLSTLAGINEQFF
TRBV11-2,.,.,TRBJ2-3,TGTGCCAGCGGAACCAGGGGGGCTGGAGATACGCAGTATTTT,CASGTRGAGDTQYF
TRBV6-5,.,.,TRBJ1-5,TGTGCCAGCAGTTACGGAGGGCCCTATCAGCCCCAGCATTTT,CASSYGGPYQPQHF
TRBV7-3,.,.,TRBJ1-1,TGTGCCAGCAGCCCGGGGGAGGTGAACACTGAAGCTTTCTTT,CASSPGEVNTEAFF
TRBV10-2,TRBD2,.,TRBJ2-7,TGCGCCAGCAGGGGACTAGCGGGAGCCTACGAGCAGTACTTC,CASRGLAGAYEQYF
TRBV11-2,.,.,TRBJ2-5,TGTGCCAGCAGCCTCACAGGGTCAGAGACCCAGTACTTC,CASSLTGSETQYF
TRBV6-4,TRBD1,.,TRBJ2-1,TGTGCCAGCAGTCCGGGACAGGGATCCGATGAGCAGTTCTTC,CASSPGQGSDEQFF
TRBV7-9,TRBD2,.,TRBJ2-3,TGTGCCAGCAGCCCACGATTTAGCGGGAGAAGAGATACGCAGTATTTT,CASSPRFSGRRDTQYF
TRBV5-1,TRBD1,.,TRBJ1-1,TGCGCCAGCAGCTTGGGGACAGGGGACGGGAACACTGAAGCTTTCTTT,CASSLGTGDGNTEAFF
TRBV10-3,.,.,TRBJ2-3,TGTGCCATCCTACCGGGACTCTTGCGTCCTAGCACAGATACGCAGTATTTT,CAILPGLLRPSTDTQYF
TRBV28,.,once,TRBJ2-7,TGTGCCAGCACCGATACAATAAGGGGTACCTACGAGCAGTACTTC,CASTDTIRGTYEQYF
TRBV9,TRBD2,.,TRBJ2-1,TGTGCCAGCAGTGATCTAGCGGGAGACATCAATGAGCAGTTCTTC,CASSDLAGDINEQFF
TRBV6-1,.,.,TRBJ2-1,TGTGCCAGCAGTGGGGAGGACGGCTCCTACAATGAGCAGTTCTTC,CASSGEDGSYNEQFF
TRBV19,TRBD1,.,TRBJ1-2,TGTGCCAGCTTGGGCCGGGACAGAGAAAACTATGGCTACACCTTC,CASLGRDRENYGYTF
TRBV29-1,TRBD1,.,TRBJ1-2,TGCAGCGTTGAAAGGGGGCCTTGGGGTGGCTACACCTTC,CSVERGPWGGYTF
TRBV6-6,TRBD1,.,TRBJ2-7,TGTGCCAGCAGTGACAGGGGTAAGGCCTACGAGCAGTACTTC,CASSDRGKAYEQYF
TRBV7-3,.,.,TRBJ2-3,TGTGCCAGCAGCCCAGGGGCGGGGGCAGATACGCAGTATTTT,CASSPGAGADTQYF
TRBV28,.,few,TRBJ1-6,TGTGCCAGCAGCGCAGAACCTTCACCCCTCCACTTT,CASSAEPSPLHF
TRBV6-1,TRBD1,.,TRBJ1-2,TGTGCCAGCAGTGAACTAGGTCAGGGGGTTGGCTACACCTTC,CASSELGQGVGYTF
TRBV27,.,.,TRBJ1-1,TGTGCCAGCAGTTTAGGGACGGGGGGGAACACTGAAGCTTTCTTT,CASSLGTGGNTEAFF
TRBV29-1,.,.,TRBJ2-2,TGCAGCGCACGACCGGGGGAGAACACCGGGGAGCTGTTTTTT,CSARPGENTGELFF
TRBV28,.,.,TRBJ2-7,TGTGCCAGCAGTTCTGGGGGCGGATACGAGCAGTACTTC,CASSSGGGYEQYF
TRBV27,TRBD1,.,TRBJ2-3,TGTGCCAGCAGCTCCCCGACAGGGGGAGATACGCAGTATTTT,CASSSPTGGDTQYF